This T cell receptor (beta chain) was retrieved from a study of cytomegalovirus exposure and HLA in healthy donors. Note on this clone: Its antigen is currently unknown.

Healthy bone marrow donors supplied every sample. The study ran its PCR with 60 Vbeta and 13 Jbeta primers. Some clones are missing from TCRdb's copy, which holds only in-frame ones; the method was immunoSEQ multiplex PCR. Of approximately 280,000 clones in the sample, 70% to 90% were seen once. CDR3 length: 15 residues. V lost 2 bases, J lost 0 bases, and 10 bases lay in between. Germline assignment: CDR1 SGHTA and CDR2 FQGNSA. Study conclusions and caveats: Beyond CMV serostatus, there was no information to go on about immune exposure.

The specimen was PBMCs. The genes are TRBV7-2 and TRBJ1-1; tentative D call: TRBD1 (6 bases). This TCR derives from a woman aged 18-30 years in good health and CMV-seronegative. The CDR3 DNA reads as TGTGCCAGCAGCTTACCTAGGGGGATGAACACTGAAGCTTTCTTT. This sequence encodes CASSLPRGMNTEAFF.